This T cell receptor beta chain came from a study of blood T cells in healthy people across ages. Study-wide results and limits: Investigators viewed diversity estimates from one million T cells as underestimates, the study reported. Fewer expanded clones and more diversity marked long-lived versus aged donors.

Alongside a J-beta primer mix, a sample-barcoded 5' primer served in a second PCR lasting roughly 7 to 12 cycles. One entry per CDR3 protein, called by TCRdb with MiXCR from the 5' RACE reads. The repertoire consists of 800,000 to 1,000,000 distinct CDR3 sequences, with around 48% occurring once and the leading ten covering roughly 13%. Concerning this clonotype: Its specificity is not known.

With 7 bases removed from V and 7 bases from J, the gap between germline ends came to 20 bases. The germline gives CDR1 SQVTM, CDR2 ANQGSEA. The CDR3 has 13 residues. The chain employs TRBV29-1 and TRBJ2-7, with D perhaps TRBD1 (5 bases). The sample taken for sequencing was blood. This sequence was found in a young man in good health. The CDR3: CSDHPGLGNEQYF. DNA for the CDR3: TGCAGCGACCATCCAGGGTTGGGCAATGAGCAGTACTTC.